These 13 T cell receptor beta chains originate from one sample sequenced in a study of naive and memory T cell subsets. Two oligonucleotides, mixed equimolar, formed the beta constant-region primer covering TRBC1 and TRBC2. Ligated cDNA was amplified by four rounds of PCR with nested alpha and beta constant-region primers and SP2. TCRdb reanalysed the UMI-ligation and nested PCR reads using MiXCR and keeps one entry per CDR3 protein. The sample gives 95,000 to 150,000 distinct CDR3 sequences, around 35% of which show up once; approximately 0.9% is in the top ten. What was sequenced was central memory CD4+ T cells from blood. Receptors originate from a human donor in good health.

This clonotype is medium-sized within its sample. The rearrangement links TRBV5-1 to TRBJ2-1; the D gene is possibly TRBD2 (6 bases). V was trimmed by 0 bases and J by 8 bases, leaving 9 bases between them. Germline lookup yields CDR1 SGHRS and CDR2 YFSETQ. The CDR3 covers 13 residues. CDR3 amino acids: CASSLVTSDEQFF. The CDR3 nucleotides read TGCGCCAGCAGCTTGGTGACTAGTGATGAGCAGTTCTTC.

In its sample, this clonotype was seen a few times. The chain has TRBV2 and TRBJ2-3; D call uncertain. V lost 6 bases, J lost 6 bases, and 10 bases lay in between. The germline CDR1 and CDR2 sequences are SNHLY and FYNNEI. The CDR3 runs 12 residues. CDR3 coding DNA: TGTGCCAGCAGGTCCTACCCGGATACGCAGTATTTT. This gives the protein CASRSYPDTQYF.

The V gene is TRBV5-5, the J gene TRBJ2-1; maybe TRBD2 (6 bases). V was cut by 4 bases and J by 0 bases, with 14 bases left in between. This CDR3 contains 16 residues. CDR1 and CDR2 from the germline V gene are SGHKS and YYEKEE (reference sequence). CDR3 amino acids: CASSVVAVSSYNEQFF. CDR3 nucleotides: TGTGCCAGCAGCGTAGTAGCGGTTAGCTCCTACAATGAGCAGTTCTTC.

The V and J genes are TRBV6-5 and TRBJ2-1; D might be TRBD2 (6 bases). This CDR3 has 13 residues. In germline, CDR1 is MNHEY, CDR2 SVGAGI. V lost 4 bases and J 6 bases, leaving 10 bases between the germline ends. Here the CDR3 DNA reads TGTGCCAGCAGTTGGAGGGTTAGCAATGAGCAGTTCTTC. It encodes CASSWRVSNEQFF.

The V call is TRBV7-6, the J call TRBJ2-5; D could derive from TRBD1 or TRBD2 (5 bases each). Per germline, CDR1 SGHVS and CDR2 FNYEAQ. V was cut by 1 base and J by 2 bases, with 8 bases left in between. CDR3 size: 14 residues. The CDR3 region has the DNA TGTGCCAGCAGCTTAGGGGGACCGCAAGAGACCCAGTACTTC. Its translation is CASSLGGPQETQYF.

This clonotype was counted between two and nine times. V usage is TRBV28 and J usage is TRBJ2-1, with TRBD1 identical over 8 bases. The length of the CDR3 is 15 residues. The V and J ends lost 3 bases and 8 bases, in that order; junction bases with no gene match: 9. Germline V lookup: CDR1 MDHEN, CDR2 SYDVKM. As DNA, the CDR3 is TGTGCCAGCAGTTTGATCGGACAGGGTAGCGATGAGCAGTTCTTC. Its translation: CASSLIGQGSDEQFF.

The chain couples TRBV12-3 or TRBV12-4 to TRBJ2-5; no definite D call. V lost 6 bases and J lost 5, with 13 bases in between. CDR3 length equals 13 residues. CDR3 in DNA: TGTGCCAGCAGCTTAAACCCTGGGGAGACCCAGTACTTC. Translation gives CASSLNPGETQYF.

The chain carries TRBV6-6 and TRBJ2-5; 13 bases align to TRBD2. Trimming cost V 5 bases and J 5 bases; bases outside gene matches: 11. CDR1 and CDR2 (germline): MNHNY, SVGAGI (reference sequence). The CDR3 runs to 17 residues. The chain's CDR3 is CASSASTSGRARETQYF. In DNA form, the CDR3 reads TGTGCCAGCAGTGCCAGCACTAGCGGGAGGGCCCGGGAGACCCAGTACTTC.

This chain connects TRBV30 to TRBJ2-2; no definite D call. V was trimmed by 2 bases and J by 7 bases, leaving 8 bases between them. The CDR3 spans 12 residues. In germline, CDR1 is GTSNPN, CDR2 SVGIG (reference sequence). CDR3 in DNA: TGTGCCTGGAGTCGAGTTGGCGGGGAGCTGTTTTTT. Its translation: CAWSRVGGELFF.

This clonotype was seen ten or more times. V is TRBV12-3 or TRBV12-4 and J is TRBJ2-7; no reliable D call. V was trimmed by 1 base and J by 3 bases, leaving 10 bases between them. The CDR3 length is 14 residues. This CDR3 reads CASSLEWSNYEQYF. CDR3 sequence (DNA): TGTGCCAGCAGTTTAGAGTGGTCGAACTACGAGCAGTACTTC.

This clonotype has only one observation. The chain carries TRBV5-1 and TRBJ2-1, with 7 bases matching TRBD2. This CDR3 is built from 16 residues. The germline CDR1 and CDR2 sequences are SGHRS and YFSETQ. After removal of 4 bases from V and 3 bases from J, the junction contained 10 bases not matched to a gene. CDR3 DNA: TGCGCCAGCAGCCCAGAAACTAGCGTAATCTACAATGAGCAGTTCTTC. This gives the protein CASSPETSVIYNEQFF.

This clonotype was counted between two and nine times. The chain has TRBV29-1 and TRBJ2-3; TRBD2 matches at 8 bases. V gave up 6 bases and J gave up 0 bases; unmatched junction bases: 11. CDR3 size: 16 residues. The germline gives CDR1 SQVTM, CDR2 ANQGSEA. As DNA, the CDR3 is TGCAGCGTCTCCCGGGGGGGGGAAGGGAGCACAGATACGCAGTATTTT. It is translated as CSVSRGGEGSTDTQYF.

This clonotype was observed many times. The V and J genes are TRBV30 and TRBJ1-2, with 7 nucleotides matching TRBD1. V shed 1 base and J 4 bases; nucleotides not matched to a gene: 12. Germline V gene data show CDR1 as GTSNPN and CDR2 as SVGIG (reference sequence). This CDR3 contains 16 residues. As DNA, the CDR3 is TGTGCCTGGAGTGCGACGGGACAGACTGTAGGCTATGGCTACACCTTC. This gives the protein CAWSATGQTVGYGYTF.